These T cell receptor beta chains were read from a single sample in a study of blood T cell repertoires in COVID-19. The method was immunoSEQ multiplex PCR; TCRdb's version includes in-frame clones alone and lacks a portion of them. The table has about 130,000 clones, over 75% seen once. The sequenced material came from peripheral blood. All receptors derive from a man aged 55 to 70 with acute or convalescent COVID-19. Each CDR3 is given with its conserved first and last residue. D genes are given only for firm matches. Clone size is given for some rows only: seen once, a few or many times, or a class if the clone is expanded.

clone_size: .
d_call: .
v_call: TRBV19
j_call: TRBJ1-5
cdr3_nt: TGTGCCAGTAGTAGAGGACAGTATAGCAATCAGCCCCAGCATTTT
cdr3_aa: CASSRGQYSNQPQHF

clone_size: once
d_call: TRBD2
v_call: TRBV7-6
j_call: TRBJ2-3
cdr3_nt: TGTGCCAGCAGCTTAGGCGGGACTAGCGGGTTAACAGATACGCAGTATTTT
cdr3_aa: CASSLGGTSGLTDTQYF

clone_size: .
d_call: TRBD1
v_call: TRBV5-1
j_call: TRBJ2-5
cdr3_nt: TGCGCCAGCAGCCCAGGACAGGGGGAAAGGACCCAGTACTTC
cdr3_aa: CASSPGQGERTQYF

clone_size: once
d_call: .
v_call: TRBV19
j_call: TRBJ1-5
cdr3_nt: TGTGCCAGTTGCCTGGTACGCGATCAGCCCCAGCATTTT
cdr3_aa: CASCLVRDQPQHF

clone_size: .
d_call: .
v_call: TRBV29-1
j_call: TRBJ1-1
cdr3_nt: TGCAGCGTCGCGAACGGGGTTCCCCTTGAAGCTTTCTTT
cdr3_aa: CSVANGVPLEAFF

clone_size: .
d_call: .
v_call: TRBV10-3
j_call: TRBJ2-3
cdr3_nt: TGTGCCACCCGACTAGGCTCTAGCACAGATACGCAGTATTTT
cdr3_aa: CATRLGSSTDTQYF

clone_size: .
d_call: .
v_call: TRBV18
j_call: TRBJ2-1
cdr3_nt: TGTGCCAGCTCACCAGCGCTTAACAATGAGCAGTTCTTC
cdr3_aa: CASSPALNNEQFF

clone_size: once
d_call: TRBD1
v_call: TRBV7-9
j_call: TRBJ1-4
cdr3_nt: TGTGCCAGTGGGACAGGGGAGCTTACTAATGAAAAACTGTTTTTT
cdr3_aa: CASGTGELTNEKLFF

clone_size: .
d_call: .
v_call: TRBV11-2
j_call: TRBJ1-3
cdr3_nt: TGTGCCAGCAGCCCGCGCTTCTCTGGAAACACCATATATTTT
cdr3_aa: CASSPRFSGNTIYF

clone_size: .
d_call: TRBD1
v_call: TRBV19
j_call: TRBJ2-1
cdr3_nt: TGTGCCAGTAGTACCCCCACAGACAGGGAGAATGAGCAGTTCTTC
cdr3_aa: CASSTPTDRENEQFF

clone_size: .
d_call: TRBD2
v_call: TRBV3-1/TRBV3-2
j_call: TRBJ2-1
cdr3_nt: TGTGCCAGCAGCCAAGAGGGACTAGCCTACAATGAGCAGTTCTTC
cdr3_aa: CASSQEGLAYNEQFF

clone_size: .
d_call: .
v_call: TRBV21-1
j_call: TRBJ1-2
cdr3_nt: TGTGCCAGCACCAAGGGACAGAACTATGGCTACACCTTC
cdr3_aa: CASTKGQNYGYTF

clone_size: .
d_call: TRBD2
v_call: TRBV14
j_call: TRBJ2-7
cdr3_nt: TGTGCCAGCAGCCCGGGACTAGCGGTTTCCTACGAGCAGTACTTC
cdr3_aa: CASSPGLAVSYEQYF

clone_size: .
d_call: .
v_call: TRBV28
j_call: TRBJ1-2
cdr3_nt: TGTGCCAGCAGTCAGAGGACAGTCTGGAGCTACACCTTC
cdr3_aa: CASSQRTVWSYTF

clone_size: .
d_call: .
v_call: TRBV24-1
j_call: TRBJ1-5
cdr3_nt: TGTGCCACCAGTGATTTCCCTCAGACAGGAGATAGCAATCAGCCCCAGCATTTT
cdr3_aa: CATSDFPQTGDSNQPQHF

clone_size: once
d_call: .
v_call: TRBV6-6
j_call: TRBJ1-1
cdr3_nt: TGTGCCAGCAGGTTACAGCTAATCACTGAAGCTTTCTTT
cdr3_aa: CASRLQLITEAFF

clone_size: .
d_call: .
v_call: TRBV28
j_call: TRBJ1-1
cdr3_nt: TGTGCCAGCAGTTTATTCCTTGAAGCTTTCTTT
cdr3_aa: CASSLFLEAFF

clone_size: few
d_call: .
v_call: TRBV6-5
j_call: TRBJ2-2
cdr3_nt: TGTGCCAGCAGTCCTCGTACCGGGGAGCTGTTTTTT
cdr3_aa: CASSPRTGELFF

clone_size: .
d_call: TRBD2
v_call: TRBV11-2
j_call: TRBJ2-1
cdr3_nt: TGTGCCAGCAAGGTGGGGACTATGAAATACAATGAGCAGTTCTTC
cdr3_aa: CASKVGTMKYNEQFF

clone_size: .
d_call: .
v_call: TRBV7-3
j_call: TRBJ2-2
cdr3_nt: TGTGCCAGCAGCCAGGCTTTACCAGGGGAGCTGTTTTTT
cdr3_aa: CASSQALPGELFF

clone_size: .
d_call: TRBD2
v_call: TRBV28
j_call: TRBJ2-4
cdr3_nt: TGTGCCAGCAGTACCCTCGGACTAGCGGCAGAAAACATTCAGTACTTC
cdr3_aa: CASSTLGLAAENIQYF

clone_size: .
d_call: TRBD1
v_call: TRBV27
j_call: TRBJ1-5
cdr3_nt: TGTGCCAGCAGTTCAGGGGCAGGGGGGATGGTTCAGCCCCAGCATTTT
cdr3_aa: CASSSGAGGMVQPQHF

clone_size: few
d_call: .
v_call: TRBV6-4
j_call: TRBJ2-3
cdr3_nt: TGTGCCAGCAGTGACGGGACTAGCACAGATACGCAGTATTTT
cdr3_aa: CASSDGTSTDTQYF

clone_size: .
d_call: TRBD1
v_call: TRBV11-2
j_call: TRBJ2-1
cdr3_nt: TGTGCCAGCAGCTTACACGACGGACAGGGCGGTGAGCAGTTCTTC
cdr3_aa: CASSLHDGQGGEQFF

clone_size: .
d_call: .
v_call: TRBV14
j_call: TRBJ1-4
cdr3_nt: TGTGCCAGCAGCCAAGACATAATACCGACGGGGAAACTGTTTTTT
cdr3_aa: CASSQDIIPTGKLFF

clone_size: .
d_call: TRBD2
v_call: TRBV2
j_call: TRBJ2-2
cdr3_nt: TGTGCAGGAGCGGGCGGGAGGGCCGCCGGGGAGCTGTTTTTT
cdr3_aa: CAGAGGRAAGELFF

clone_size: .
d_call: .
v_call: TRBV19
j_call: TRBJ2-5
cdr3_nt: TGTGCCAGTACCGGACAGTCCCAAGAGACCCAGTACTTC
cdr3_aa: CASTGQSQETQYF

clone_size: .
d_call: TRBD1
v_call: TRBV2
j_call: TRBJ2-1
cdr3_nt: TGTGCCAGCAGCGGACAGTTCCTGACAGGGAGCTCCTACAATGAGCAGTTCTTC
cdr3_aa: CASSGQFLTGSSYNEQFF

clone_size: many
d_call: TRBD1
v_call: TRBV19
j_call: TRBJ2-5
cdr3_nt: TGTGCCAGTAGTATCTCGGGACAGGGGGCGCAGGAGACCCAGTACTTC
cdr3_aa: CASSISGQGAQETQYF

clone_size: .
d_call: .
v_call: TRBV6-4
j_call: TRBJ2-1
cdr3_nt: TGTGCCAGCAGTGACCAACCGGGACAACAATGGGGAGAGCAGTTCTTC
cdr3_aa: CASSDQPGQQWGEQFF

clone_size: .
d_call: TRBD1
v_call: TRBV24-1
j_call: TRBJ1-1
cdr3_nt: TGTGCCACCAGTGGGGGACAGGGGAGGAGCACTGAAGCTTTCTTT
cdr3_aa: CATSGGQGRSTEAFF

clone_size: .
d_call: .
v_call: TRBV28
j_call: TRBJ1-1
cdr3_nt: TGTGCCAGCAGCCGAACAACAGGCAGCACTGAAGCTTTCTTT
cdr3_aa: CASSRTTGSTEAFF

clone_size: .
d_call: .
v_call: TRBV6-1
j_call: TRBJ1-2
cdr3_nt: TGTGCCAGCAGTGAAGCGGCCGGGACATATGGCTACACCTTC
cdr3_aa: CASSEAAGTYGYTF

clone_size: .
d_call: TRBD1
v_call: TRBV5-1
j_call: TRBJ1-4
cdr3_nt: TGCGCCAGCAGCTTGGTGAGGGGGCTAAATGAAAAACTGTTTTTT
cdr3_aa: CASSLVRGLNEKLFF

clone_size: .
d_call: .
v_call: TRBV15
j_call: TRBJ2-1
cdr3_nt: TGTGCCACCAGCAGAGGGGGGGATGAGCAGTTCTTC
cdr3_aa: CATSRGGDEQFF

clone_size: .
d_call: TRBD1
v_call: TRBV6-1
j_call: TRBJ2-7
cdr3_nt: TGTGCCAGCAGTGAAAGGGAGACAGGGTTAGTCGGAAGATCCTACGAGCAGTACTTC
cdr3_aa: CASSERETGLVGRSYEQYF

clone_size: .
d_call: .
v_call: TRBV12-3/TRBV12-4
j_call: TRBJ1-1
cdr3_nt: TGTGCCAGCATCTTGAGGGTGAACACTGAAGCTTTCTTT
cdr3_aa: CASILRVNTEAFF

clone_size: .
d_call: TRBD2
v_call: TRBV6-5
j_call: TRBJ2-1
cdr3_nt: TGTGCCAGCGCTTGGACTAGTAGGTCCTACAATGAGCAGTTCTTC
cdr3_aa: CASAWTSRSYNEQFF

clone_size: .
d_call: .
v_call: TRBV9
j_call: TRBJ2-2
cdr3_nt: TGTGCCAGCAGCCTCACAGGGAATGACGGGGAGCTGTTTTTT
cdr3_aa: CASSLTGNDGELFF

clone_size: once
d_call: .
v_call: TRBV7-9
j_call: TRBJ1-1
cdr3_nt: TGTGCCAGCAGCTTAGCATGGGGACTGATGAACACTGAAGCTTTCTTT
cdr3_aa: CASSLAWGLMNTEAFF

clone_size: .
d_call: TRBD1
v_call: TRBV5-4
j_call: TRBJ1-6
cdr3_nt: TGTGCCAGCAGCTTGGGGACAGGGAAAGGATCACCCCTCCACTTT
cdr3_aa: CASSLGTGKGSPLHF